A single sample is the source of the 13 T cell receptor beta chains below, sequenced in a study of blood T cell repertoires in COVID-19. The repertoire was sequenced with immunoSEQ multiplex PCR; TCRdb's copy has only in-frame clones and lacks some. The sample has fewer than 350,000 clones, 80% to 95% seen once. Specimen: peripheral blood. The receptor source for this set is a woman in her 30s with COVID-19, enrolled during active disease.

The gene calls are TRBV3-1 (or the pseudogene TRBV3-2) and TRBJ1-1; D is possibly TRBD1 (6 bases). The CDR3 sequence is 14 residues long. Between the trimmed V and J ends, which lost 4 bases and 3 bases, there was a span of 12 bases. Germline V gene lookup returns CDR1 LGHDT and CDR2 YNNKEL (reference sequence). This chain's CDR3 is CASSLKAGDTEAFF. The CDR3 nucleotides are TGTGCCAGCAGCCTAAAAGCAGGGGACACTGAAGCTTTCTTT.

The V call is TRBV7-3, the J call TRBJ2-2; TRBD1 is a possible D gene (6 bases). The CDR3 is 13 residues long. Trimming pared 2 bases from V and 8 bases from J, leaving 9 bases between. CDR1 is SGHTA and CDR2 is FQGTGA in the germline V gene. In DNA form, the CDR3 reads TGTGCCAGCAGCTTATACGGGACAGGGGAGCTGTTTTTT. It specifies CASSLYGTGELFF.

DNA for the CDR3: TGTGCCAGCAGCTCCGGGACAGCAAATTCACCCCTCCACTTT. It translates to CASSSGTANSPLHF. This rearrangement joins TRBV7-2 to TRBJ1-6, with TRBD1 identical over 7 bases. V was pared by 4 bases and J by 7 bases, with 4 bases of the junction left unmatched. Germline CDR1 is SGHTA and CDR2 is FQGNSA. This CDR3 has 14 amino acids.

The rearrangement uses TRBV6-5 and TRBJ2-7; 9 positions agree with TRBD1. With V trimmed by 6 bases and J by 6 bases, 12 bases remained unmatched. Germline V lookup: CDR1 MNHEY, CDR2 SVGAGI. The CDR3 sequence is 15 residues long. CDR3 DNA sequence: TGTGCCAGCAGGGACGGACAGGGGTTAGCTTCCGAGCAGTACTTC. Translated: CASRDGQGLASEQYF.

The rearrangement joins TRBV18 to TRBJ1-1, with D possibly TRBD1 on 6 matching bases. The V end lost 6 bases, the J end lost 3 bases, and 11 bases lay between the germline ends. The CDR3 spans 13 residues. Germline loops: CDR1 KGHSH, CDR2 LQKENI. The CDR3 nucleotides are TGTGCCAGCTCGCGAAACAGGGACACTGAAGCTTTCTTT. Amino acids: CASSRNRDTEAFF.

The gene calls are TRBV30 and TRBJ1-5; weak D call: TRBD1 (5 bases). This CDR3 spans 14 amino acids. Germline CDR1 reads GTSNPN; CDR2 reads SVGIG (reference sequence). V lost 2 bases, J lost 4 bases, and 12 bases lay in between. For the CDR3, the DNA is TGTGCCTGGAGTATCAGGGCGGTGAATCAGCCCCAGCATTTT. Translated: CAWSIRAVNQPQHF.

The gene calls are TRBV30 and TRBJ2-4, with D perhaps TRBD1 (5 bases). The CDR3 spans 15 residues. CDR1 and CDR2 from the germline V gene are GTSNPN and SVGIG (reference sequence). Deletions cut 1 base from V and 1 base from J, with 11 bases between. The CDR3, as DNA: TGTGCCTGGAGTGCTGGGAACAGGGCCAAAAACATTCAGTACTTC. Translating it yields CAWSAGNRAKNIQYF. Based on the CDR3 plus reference TRBV30 and TRBJ2-4, the full variable domain is SQTIHQWPATLVQPVGSPLSLECTVEGTSNPNLYWYRQAAGRGLQLLFYSVGIGQISSEVPQNLSASRPQDRQFILSSKKLLLSDSGFYLCAWSAGNRAKNIQYFGAGTRLSVL.

The count of this clone is one. The chain uses TRBV7-6 and TRBJ2-1, with 9 bases lining up with TRBD2. The CDR3 runs to 15 residues. Trimming cost V 4 bases and J 7 bases; bases outside gene matches: 8. Germline V gives CDR1 SGHVS, CDR2 FNYEAQ. CDR3 amino acids: CASSSYPTSGNEQFF. In DNA form, the CDR3 reads TGTGCCAGCAGCTCTTACCCGACTAGCGGAAATGAGCAGTTCTTC. Full variable domain (outside the CDR3, taken from reference TRBV7-6 and TRBJ2-1): GAGVSQSPRYKVTKRGQDVALRCDPISGHVSLYWYRQALGQGPEFLTYFNYEAQQDKSGLPNDRFSAERPEGSISTLTIQRTEQRDSAMYRCASSSYPTSGNEQFFGPGTRLTVL.

The chain recombines TRBV20-1 with TRBJ1-2, with D hard to call. Germline CDR1 is DFQATT and CDR2 is SNEGSKA (reference sequence). CDR3 length equals 11 residues. V was cut by 8 bases and J by 4 bases, with 11 bases left in between. This CDR3 is CSPPLLYGYTF. CDR3 sequence (DNA): TGCAGTCCCCCCCTACTCTATGGCTACACCTTC.

The rearrangement joins TRBV15 to TRBJ1-6; weak D call: TRBD1 (6 bases). Trimming left V 3 bases short and J 5 bases short, with 11 bases between. Germline loops: CDR1 LNHNV, CDR2 YYDKDF (reference sequence). CDR3 length: 15 amino acids. The CDR3 sequence is CATSREAGDNSPLHF. In nucleotides, the CDR3 is TGTGCCACCAGCAGGGAGGCAGGGGATAATTCACCCCTCCACTTT. Looking up the rest from reference TRBV15 and TRBJ1-6 gives the full variable domain: DAMVIQNPRYQVTQFGKPVTLSCSQTLNHNVMYWYQQKSSQAPKLLFHYYDKDFNNEADTPDNFQSRRPNTSFCFLDIRSPGLGDTAMYLCATSREAGDNSPLHFGNGTRLTVT.

The rearrangement links TRBV6-6 to TRBJ2-1; 9 nucleotides agree with TRBD1. The trim removed 6 bases at V and 4 bases at J, leaving 10 bases unmatched. The CDR3 runs to 16 residues. Germline V lookup: CDR1 MNHNY, CDR2 SVGAGI (reference sequence). The CDR3 reads CASSPGQGPGYNEQFF. The CDR3 DNA reads as TGTGCCAGCAGCCCGGGACAGGGACCAGGGTACAATGAGCAGTTCTTC.

This chain uses TRBV7-8 with TRBJ1-1, with a weak D call TRBD1 (5 bases). Germline V gene data show CDR1 as SGHVS and CDR2 as FQNEAQ. This CDR3 region has 12 residues. V gave up 5 bases and J gave up 7 bases, with 11 bases separating them. CDR3 sequence reads: CASSRDRLEAFF. CDR3 nucleotides: TGTGCCAGCAGCCGTGACAGACTTGAAGCTTTCTTT.

The chain has TRBV5-4 and TRBJ2-5; 9 bases are shared with TRBD1. The CDR3 extends over 15 amino acids. Germline loops: CDR1 SGHNT, CDR2 YYREEE (reference sequence). The J segment lost 5 bases and the V segment lost 5 bases, leaving 10 bases of the junction unmatched. The CDR3 nucleotides read TGTGCCAGCAGAAATCCGGGACAGGGACGCGAGACCCAGTACTTC. This encodes CASRNPGQGRETQYF.